This entry is about one T cell receptor (beta chain). Germline CDR1 and CDR2: SGHTA and FQGNSA. The CDR3 loop spans 12 amino acids. J lost 9 bases, V lost 3 bases, and 5 bases had no gene match. 60 Vbeta and 13 Jbeta primers were used in PCR. Clones were sequenced by immunoSEQ multiplex PCR, and TCRdb holds only the in-frame ones, with some missing. Here the sample spans 110,000 or so clones, just under 80% being singletons. The sample is drawn from a study of cytomegalovirus exposure and HLA in healthy donors. This chain links TRBV7-2 with TRBJ2-7; TRBD2 aligns across 7 bases. This clonotype originated in a male donor in good health and CMV-seronegative. The sample was PBMCs. The CDR3 loop reads CASSLERDGQYF. The CDR3 DNA follows: TGTGCCAGCAGCTTGGAGCGGGACGGGCAGTACTTC. The entire variable domain, with the rest obtained from reference TRBV7-2 and TRBJ2-7, is as follows: GAGVSQSPSNKVTEKGKDVELRCDPISGHTALYWYRQSLGQGLEFLIYFQGNSAPDKSGLPSDRFSAERTGGSVSTLTIQRTQQEDSAVYLCASSLERDGQYFGPGTRLTVT.